The T cell receptor beta chain described here comes from a study of T cell responses to AZD1222 COVID-19 vaccine. For the study at large: Researchers grouped second doses given at about 4 or about 12 weeks into one pool.

Assay: immunoSEQ multiplex PCR; the TCRdb copy retains only in-frame clones and omits some. The sample yields about 150,000 clones, approximately 88% seen once. A remark on this clone: The antigen remains undetermined.

V was shortened by 7 bases and J by 5 bases, with 9 bases between the two germline ends. Germline assignment: CDR1 SGHAT and CDR2 FQNNGV. The CDR3 is made up of 12 amino acids. Notes on the study in general: Donors were largely white British and mainly female; clonal diversity was possibly underestimated.

This receptor was taken from an adult in good health. The chain is built from TRBV11-2 and TRBJ2-1; no reliable D call. Sequenced here: peripheral blood, sampled on day 0 of AZD1222 vaccination. The CDR3: CASTTYNNEQFF. CDR3 DNA: TGTGCCAGCACGACCTATAACAATGAGCAGTTCTTC.